One and the same sample provided the 28 T cell receptor beta chains below, sequenced in a study of response to subunit inactivated influenza vaccine. Each CDR3 protein is one row after TCRdb ran MiXCR on the RT-PCR reads. The profile shows 500,000 to 550,000 distinct CDR3 sequences, under 25% of them singletons. In addition, the sample was reused for a study of T cells expressing NK-cell markers. From that report: cDNA encoding TCR beta was synthesized via 5'RACE template switching incorporating UMIs.

This specimen was CD4+ T cells sorted from PBMCs, taken roughly 12 days after vaccination. The source is a man between 50 and 59 years old who received an inactivated influenza vaccine.

The genes are TRBV28 and TRBJ2-7; 9 nucleotides match TRBD1. Germline V gene lookup returns CDR1 MDHEN and CDR2 SYDVKM. The ends lost 6 bases at V and 1 base at J; junction bases unmatched: 7. The CDR3 loop spans 15 amino acids. CDR3 sequence: CASRPGQGLSYEQYF. CDR3 coding DNA: TGTGCCAGCAGACCGGGACAGGGATTATCCTACGAGCAGTACTTC.

The genes are TRBV20-1 and TRBJ2-1, with 7 positions matching TRBD2. CDR1 is DFQATT and CDR2 is SNEGSKA in the germline V gene (reference sequence). The CDR3 covers 17 residues. After removal of 0 bases from V and 0 bases from J, the junction contained 8 bases not matched to a gene. The CDR3 DNA reads as TGCAGTGCTAGAGATTTCTTGCGGGAGAGCTCCTACAATGAGCAGTTCTTC. This encodes CSARDFLRESSYNEQFF.

This clonotype turned up a few times. J is TRBJ1-5 and V is TRBV12-3 or TRBV12-4, with a weak D call TRBD1 (5 bases). The CDR3 contains 13 residues. V was cut by 6 bases and J by 7 bases, with 13 bases left in between. The CDR3 is CASRSQGFQPQHF. The CDR3 nucleotides read TGTGCCAGCAGGTCGCAGGGTTTCCAGCCCCAGCATTTT.

The chain carries TRBV12-3 or TRBV12-4 and TRBJ2-7; D is possibly TRBD2 (5 bases). The CDR3 is 13 residues long. Trimming cost V 8 bases and J 7 bases, with 18 bases left between them. The CDR3 nucleotides are TGTGCCAGCGGAACGGGATCCTCTTCGGAGCAGTACTTC. Residues: CASGTGSSSEQYF.

This sequence joins TRBV27 and TRBJ1-4; 7 bases are a match to TRBD1. CDR1 is MNHEY, CDR2 SMNVEV, per germline (reference sequence). The length of the CDR3 is 16 residues. J was trimmed by 8 bases and V by 5 bases; bases with no gene match: 14. This CDR3 reads CASSPLTGAAGEKLFF. The CDR3, as DNA: TGTGCCAGCAGTCCCCTCACAGGGGCCGCCGGGGAAAAACTGTTTTTT.

This chain joins TRBV20-1 and TRBJ2-2; no clear D gene. This CDR3 has 13 amino acids. Deletions cut 5 bases from V and 6 bases from J, with 13 bases between. CDR1 DFQATT and CDR2 SNEGSKA come from the germline V gene (reference sequence). In DNA form, the CDR3 reads TGCAGTGCTCTACCTACCAGCGCCGGGGAGCTGTTTTTT. Encoded protein: CSALPTSAGELFF.

This clonotype was counted only a few times. The chain combines TRBV7-8 with TRBJ1-1; the D gene is possibly TRBD1 (5 bases). The CDR3 extends over 12 amino acids. CDR1 and CDR2 from the germline V gene are SGHVS and FQNEAQ. V lost 5 bases and J lost 5, with 9 bases in between. The DNA for the CDR3 is TGTGCCAGCAGCCCACAGGTGACTGAAGCTTTCTTT. It encodes CASSPQVTEAFF.

This CDR3 reads CASSYNRGVDEQFF. DNA of the CDR3: TGTGCCAGCAGTTACAACAGGGGGGTGGATGAGCAGTTCTTC. The V and J genes are TRBV6-2 or TRBV6-3 and TRBJ2-1; 8 nucleotides agree with TRBD1. With 2 bases clipped from V and 8 bases from J, the junction kept 5 bases outside the gene matches. The germline V gene encodes CDR1 MNHEY and CDR2 SVGEGT. The CDR3 totals 14 residues.

A few counts support this clonotype. This chain links TRBV30 with TRBJ2-2, with TRBD2 as a possible D gene (5 bases). The CDR3 contains 11 residues. Per germline, CDR1 GTSNPN and CDR2 SVGIG (reference sequence). Trimming shortened V by 0 bases and J by 13 bases, and 9 bases separated the two germline ends. The CDR3 here is CAWSVWAGLFF. The CDR3 DNA is TGTGCCTGGAGTGTATGGGCGGGGCTGTTTTTT. Full variable domain (missing parts from reference TRBV30 and TRBJ2-2): SQTIHQWPATLVQPVGSPLSLECTVEGTSNPNLYWYRQAAGRGLQLLFYSVGIGQISSEVPQNLSASRPQDRQFILSSKKLLLSDSGFYLCAWSVWAGLFFGEGSRLTVL.

V gene TRBV20-1 combines with J gene TRBJ2-1; possibly TRBD2 for D (5 bases). Germline CDR1 and CDR2: DFQATT and SNEGSKA (reference sequence). Trimming stripped 3 bases from V and 0 bases from J, with 12 bases between. This CDR3 spans 15 amino acids. The chain's CDR3 is CSASSDYFSYNEQFF. The DNA for the CDR3 is TGCAGTGCTAGCTCCGACTATTTCTCCTACAATGAGCAGTTCTTC.

This clonotype was counted once. A read error may be the cause here, since a much bigger clone is one base away. This chain links TRBV5-1 with TRBJ2-3; 7 bases map to TRBD1. Germline V lookup: CDR1 SGHRS, CDR2 YFSETQ. This CDR3 is 16 amino acids long. This CDR3 reads CAISSYRQGSTDTQYF. The CDR3, as DNA: TGCGCCATCAGCTCCTACAGACAGGGCAGCACAGATACGCAGTATTTT.

The chain recombines TRBV12-3 or TRBV12-4 with TRBJ2-3; TRBD1 might be the D (6 bases). V lost 3 bases to trimming and J lost 4 bases, with 17 bases between them. The CDR3 length is 16 residues. The CDR3: CASSLGDTSGADTQYF. In DNA form, the CDR3 reads TGTGCCAGCAGTTTGGGGGACACTTCTGGGGCAGATACGCAGTATTTT.

The chain couples TRBV7-9 to TRBJ2-3; D is unclear. With 1 base removed from V and 10 bases from J, the gap between germline ends came to 12 bases. Per the germline V gene, CDR1 is SEHNR and CDR2 is FQNEAQ (reference sequence). CDR3 length: 13 amino acids. The CDR3 reads CASSLGGERPQYF. CDR3 DNA sequence: TGTGCCAGCAGCTTAGGGGGTGAGAGGCCGCAGTATTTT.

The sample holds a few counts of this clonotype. The chain couples TRBV29-1 to TRBJ2-7; 10 nucleotides line up with TRBD1. The ends lost 4 bases at V and 2 bases at J; junction bases unmatched: 11. Germline assignment: CDR1 SQVTM and CDR2 ANQGSEA. The CDR3 sequence is 16 residues long. For the CDR3, the DNA is TGCAGCGTTGTTTTCGGGACCGGGACAGGGGCCTACGAGCAGTACTTC. Protein product: CSVVFGTGTGAYEQYF.

On this clonotype itself: A much larger clonotype is one base distant, so this may be a read error. The chain has TRBV25-1 and TRBJ2-7, with no clear D. Trimming cost V 6 bases and J 3 bases, with 6 bases left between them. This CDR3 has 11 residues. CDR1 is MGHDK and CDR2 is SYGVNS in the germline V gene. CDR3 nucleotides: TGTGCCAGCAGGGAACTCTACGAGCAGTACTTC. It yields the protein CASRELYEQYF.

This clonotype has a handful of counts. The chain uses TRBV29-1 and TRBJ2-2; 11 nucleotides match TRBD2. Germline lookup yields CDR1 SQVTM and CDR2 ANQGSEA. Trimming at V came to 4 bases and at J to 6 bases, leaving 4 bases not matched to a gene. CDR3 length equals 14 residues. Here the CDR3 DNA reads TGCAGCGTTGTGACTAGCGGGATGGCCGGGGAGCTGTTTTTT. It codes for CSVVTSGMAGELFF.

J is TRBJ1-1 and V is TRBV12-3 or TRBV12-4; TRBD1 is a possible D gene (5 bases). V dropped 5 bases and J dropped 2 bases, with 15 bases sitting between them. This CDR3 comprises 15 residues. In DNA, the CDR3 is TGTGCCAGCAGTACGTACCGGGACCGCAACACTGAAGCTTTCTTT. Its translation is CASSTYRDRNTEAFF.

The chain carries TRBV12-3 or TRBV12-4 and TRBJ1-5; D possibly corresponds to TRBD1 (6 bases). Trimming took off 3 bases at V and 3 bases at J, with 9 bases between the two ends. This CDR3 has 14 amino acids. CDR3 DNA: TGTGCCAGCAGTTTTGGACAGTACAATCAGCCCCAGCATTTT. This gives the protein CASSFGQYNQPQHF.

The chain's CDR3 is CASRSRGLGSYEQYF. The CDR3 region has the DNA TGTGCCAGCAGATCGAGGGGGCTGGGCTCCTACGAGCAGTACTTC. The chain links TRBV27 to TRBJ2-7; the match to TRBD1 covers 7 bases. The junction had 8 bases not matched to a gene; V was cut back by 6 bases and J by 0 bases. Germline V gene data show CDR1 as MNHEY and CDR2 as SMNVEV (reference sequence). The CDR3 has 15 residues.

This clonotype was detected only a few times. V usage is TRBV10-3 and J usage is TRBJ1-3; weak D call: TRBD1 (6 bases). The CDR3 totals 14 residues. With 4 bases removed from V and 0 bases from J, the gap between germline ends came to 7 bases. Germline CDR1 reads ENHRY; CDR2 reads SYGVKD. The CDR3 region is CAISVGASGNTIYF. The CDR3 DNA is TGTGCCATCAGTGTGGGGGCCTCTGGAAACACCATATATTTT.

The chain uses TRBV12-3 or TRBV12-4 and TRBJ2-5; 11 bases agree with TRBD2. Unmatched junction bases numbered 18, after V lost 6 bases and J lost 0 bases. The CDR3 contains 20 residues. CDR3 DNA: TGTGCCAGCAGCCTAGAGGCAACTAGCGGGGGCCGGTCCTACCAAGAGACCCAGTACTTC. Protein product: CASSLEATSGGRSYQETQYF.

The V call is TRBV20-1, the J call TRBJ2-4, with no clear D. Germline V gives CDR1 DFQATT, CDR2 SNEGSKA (reference sequence). CDR3 length: 13 residues. V lost 2 bases to trimming and J lost 0 bases, with 5 bases between them. The CDR3 bases are TGCAGTGCTAGAAATCTAGCCAAAAACATTCAGTACTTC. This sequence encodes CSARNLAKNIQYF.

The chain joins TRBV28 to TRBJ2-5; the D is unclear. CDR1 is MDHEN, CDR2 SYDVKM, per germline. The CDR3 is 15 residues long. The V end lost 1 base, the J end lost 2 bases, and 11 bases lay between the germline ends. The CDR3 DNA is TGTGCCAGCAGTTTATCTCCTGCCAGACAAGAGACCCAGTACTTC. Amino acid sequence: CASSLSPARQETQYF. Looking up the rest from reference TRBV28 and TRBJ2-5 gives the full variable domain: DVKVTQSSRYLVKRTGEKVFLECVQDMDHENMFWYRQDPGLGLRLIYFSYDVKMKEKGDIPEGYSVSREKKERFSLILESASTNQTSMYLCASSLSPARQETQYFGPGTRLLVL.

This clonotype appeared a few times. V is TRBV20-1 and J is TRBJ1-4; D possibly corresponds to TRBD1 (5 bases). Trimming stripped 5 bases from V and 2 bases from J, with 12 bases between. This CDR3 region has 14 residues. Germline assignment: CDR1 DFQATT and CDR2 SNEGSKA (reference sequence). The chain's CDR3 is CSAAPGTTNEKLFF. The CDR3, as DNA: TGCAGTGCTGCCCCTGGGACCACTAATGAAAAACTGTTTTTT.

This chain connects TRBV7-2 to TRBJ1-4; D is possibly TRBD1 (5 bases). V shed 4 bases and J shed 8 bases, with 20 bases lying between them. CDR1 and CDR2 from the germline V gene are SGHTA and FQGNSA. The CDR3 sequence is 16 residues long. This CDR3 is CASSSQAGRGGEKLFF. For the CDR3, the DNA is TGTGCCAGCAGCTCGCAAGCAGGGAGGGGTGGAGAAAAACTGTTTTTT.

This clonotype turned up a few times. V and J are TRBV11-2 and TRBJ2-1; D is unresolved. Germline CDR1 is SGHAT and CDR2 is FQNNGV. V was shortened by 3 bases and J by 4 bases, with 13 bases between the two germline ends. The CDR3 is 15 amino acids. CDR3 sequence reads: CASSFLGFSYNEQFF. The DNA for the CDR3 is TGTGCCAGCAGCTTTCTGGGGTTCTCTTACAATGAGCAGTTCTTC.

This clonotype appeared a few times. The genes are TRBV7-9 and TRBJ2-2, with no clear D. V was cut by 3 bases and J by 0 bases, with 8 bases left in between. Per germline, CDR1 SEHNR and CDR2 FQNEAQ (reference sequence). The CDR3 runs 15 residues. Written as DNA, the CDR3 is TGTGCCAGCAGCTTCCAGGCTACGAACACCGGGGAGCTGTTTTTT. It encodes CASSFQATNTGELFF.

The chain is built from TRBV15 and TRBJ1-2; D gene unclear. CDR1 is LNHNV and CDR2 is YYDKDF in the germline V gene (reference sequence). V gave up 0 bases and J gave up 2 bases, with 10 bases separating them. The CDR3 loop spans 15 amino acids. In nucleotides, the CDR3 is TGTGCCACCAGCAGAGATTTCGCAGGAAACTATGGCTACACCTTC. It specifies CATSRDFAGNYGYTF. Together with reference TRBV15 and TRBJ1-2, the CDR3 gives the full variable domain: DAMVIQNPRYQVTQFGKPVTLSCSQTLNHNVMYWYQQKSSQAPKLLFHYYDKDFNNEADTPDNFQSRRPNTSFCFLDIRSPGLGDTAMYLCATSRDFAGNYGYTFGSGTRLTVV.